One sample yielded the 9 T cell receptor beta chains listed below, sequenced in a study of T cell responses to AZD1222 COVID-19 vaccine. Method: immunoSEQ multiplex PCR; TCRdb's copy keeps in-frame clones and lacks some. The table records about 150,000 clones, just over 90% of them present only once. This specimen was peripheral blood, taken on day 0 of AZD1222 vaccination. All receptors come from an adult in good health.

The V and J genes are TRBV16 and TRBJ1-2; D not resolved. The germline V gene encodes CDR1 KGHSY and CDR2 FQNENV. With 1 base removed from V and 8 bases from J, the gap between germline ends came to 2 bases. The CDR3 consists of 10 residues. CDR3 sequence reads: CASSQFGYTF. In nucleotides, the CDR3 is TGTGCCAGCAGCCAATTCGGCTACACCTTC.

The rearrangement uses TRBV5-1 and TRBJ2-2; D ambiguous. V lost 9 bases and J lost 3, with 9 bases in between. This CDR3 is built from 12 residues. In germline, CDR1 is SGHRS, CDR2 YFSETQ. CDR3 residues: CATGLDTGELFF. The CDR3 DNA sequence: TGCGCCACCGGGCTAGACACCGGGGAGCTGTTTTTT.

This clone was detected only once. The chain employs TRBV19 and TRBJ2-7, with D possibly called TRBD1 or TRBD2 (5 bases each). Trimming removed 7 bases at V and 4 bases at J, with 20 bases between. The CDR3 loop spans 15 amino acids. Germline CDR1 is LNHDA and CDR2 is SQIVND (reference sequence). The CDR3 coding sequence is TGTGCCAGTACCTGGGGACGGGGCGGCGGGTACGAGCAGTACTTC. Residues: CASTWGRGGGYEQYF.

The V and J genes are TRBV27 and TRBJ2-1; D is unresolved. Trimming shortened V by 6 bases and J by 10 bases, and 13 bases separated the two germline ends. This CDR3 region has 12 residues. Germline V gives CDR1 MNHEY, CDR2 SMNVEV (reference sequence). The CDR3 DNA sequence: TGTGCCAGCAGACTCGGCGGCCAGGAGCAGTTCTTC. Its protein product is CASRLGGQEQFF.

Worth noting for this clone: Relative to the germline gene, one junction end is altered; a read error may explain this. V usage is TRBV7-8 and J usage is TRBJ1-3; D possibly corresponds to TRBD1 (6 bases). Per germline, CDR1 SGHVS and CDR2 FQNEAQ. CDR3 size: 18 residues. CDR3 in DNA: TGTGCCAGCACCTTACGCGGGGAGGGGGAATGGTCTGGAAACACCATATATTTT. It is translated as CASTLRGEGEWSGNTIYF.

This clone has only one observation. This chain joins TRBV12-3 or TRBV12-4 and TRBJ2-7, with D possibly TRBD1 on 5 matching bases. The CDR3 consists of 13 residues. Trimming stripped 10 bases from V and 4 bases from J, with 17 bases between. CDR3 sequence (DNA): TGTGCCACCGCGAGGCAGGGAATTTACGAGCAGTACTTC. This codes for CATARQGIYEQYF.

This clone was counted between two and nine times. The rearrangement joins TRBV28 to TRBJ1-3; no firm D call. This CDR3 contains 12 residues. The germline CDR1 and CDR2 sequences are MDHEN and SYDVKM. V lost 7 bases and J 0 bases, leaving 4 bases between the germline ends. Here the CDR3 DNA reads TGTGCCAGCACTTACTCTGGAAACACCATATATTTT. Protein: CASTYSGNTIYF. Full variable domain (remainder filled in from reference TRBV28 and TRBJ1-3): DVKVTQSSRYLVKRTGEKVFLECVQDMDHENMFWYRQDPGLGLRLIYFSYDVKMKEKGDIPEGYSVSREKKERFSLILESASTNQTSMYLCASTYSGNTIYFGEGSWLTVV.

The V gene is TRBV10-3, the J gene TRBJ2-7; possibly TRBD2 for D (5 bases). V lost 5 bases and J 0 bases, leaving 11 bases between the germline ends. The CDR3 extends over 14 amino acids. Germline V gene lookup returns CDR1 ENHRY and CDR2 SYGVKD. The DNA of the CDR3 is TGTGCCATCAGTAGGACGGGGAGCTCCTACGAGCAGTACTTC. Translated: CAISRTGSSYEQYF.

The rearrangement uses TRBV30 and TRBJ1-4; 7 bases align to TRBD1. After removal of 0 bases from V and 0 bases from J, the junction contained 4 bases not matched to a gene. Germline V gene lookup returns CDR1 GTSNPN and CDR2 SVGIG (reference sequence). CDR3 size: 16 residues. CDR3 DNA sequence: TGTGCCTGGAGTGTCCTCAGGGGGTCAACTAATGAAAAACTGTTTTTT. It is translated as CAWSVLRGSTNEKLFF. Drawing the rest from reference TRBV30 and TRBJ1-4, the complete variable domain is SQTIHQWPATLVQPVGSPLSLECTVEGTSNPNLYWYRQAAGRGLQLLFYSVGIGQISSEVPQNLSASRPQDRQFILSSKKLLLSDSGFYLCAWSVLRGSTNEKLFFGSGTQLSVL.